The clone carrying this TCR beta chain was counted ten times or more. Its target is unknown. This record comes from a study of CD8+CD57+ T cells in acquired aplastic anemia. Individuals selected for sequencing had exhibited CD8+CD57+ cell expansion on flow cytometry. Patients were untreated when blood was sampled. Study findings and constraints: Controls did not differ significantly from patients in CD8+ Simpson's diversity.

Genomic DNA served as template for TCR beta VDJ and CDR3 profiling. Each CDR3 protein is one row after TCRdb ran MiXCR on the reads. The table lists approximately 470,000 distinct CDR3 sequences, more than 25% of them singletons. The specimen sequenced was sorted CD4+, CD8+, or CD8+CD57+ T cells (not recorded which) from PBMCs. The TCR comes from a human donor with aplastic anemia.

The CDR3 is CASSNRAVSPLHF. CDR3 nucleotide sequence: TGTGCCAGCAGCAACCGAGCGGTTTCACCCCTCCACTTT. V gene TRBV6-1 combines with J gene TRBJ1-6; unclear D gene. Germline CDR1 reads MNHNS; CDR2 reads SASEGT. V was shortened by 6 bases and J by 9 bases, with 12 bases between the two germline ends. This CDR3 region has 13 residues.